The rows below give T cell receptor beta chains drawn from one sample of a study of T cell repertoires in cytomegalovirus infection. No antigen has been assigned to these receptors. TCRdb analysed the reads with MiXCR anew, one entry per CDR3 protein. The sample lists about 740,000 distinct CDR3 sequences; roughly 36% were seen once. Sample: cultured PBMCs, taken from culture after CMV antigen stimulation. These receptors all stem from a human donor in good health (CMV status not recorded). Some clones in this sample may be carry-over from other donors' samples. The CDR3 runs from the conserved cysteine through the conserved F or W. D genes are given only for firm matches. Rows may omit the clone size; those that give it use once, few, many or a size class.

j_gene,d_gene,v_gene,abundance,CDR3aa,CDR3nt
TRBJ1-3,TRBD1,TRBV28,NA,CASSSGTGTRDTGNTIYF,TGTGCCAGCAGCTCCGGGACAGGGACGAGGGATACTGGAAACACCATATATTTT
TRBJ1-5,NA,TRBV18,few,CASSSLNGGNQPQHF,TGTGCCAGCTCATCTCTCAACGGGGGCAATCAGCCCCAGCATTTT
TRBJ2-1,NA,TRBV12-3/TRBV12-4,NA,CASSYGTPRYEQFF,TGTGCCAGCAGCTACGGGACTCCTCGGTATGAGCAGTTCTTC
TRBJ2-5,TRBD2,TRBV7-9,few,CASSSWTSGAQETQYF,TGTGCCAGCAGTTCGTGGACTAGCGGGGCGCAAGAGACCCAGTACTTC
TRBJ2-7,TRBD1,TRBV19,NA,CASSDPRTGGGYEQYF,TGTGCCAGTAGTGACCCTCGGACAGGGGGCGGTTACGAGCAGTACTTC
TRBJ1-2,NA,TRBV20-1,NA,CSAERRGYGGYTF,TGCAGTGCTGAAAGACGGGGATACGGTGGCTACACCTTC
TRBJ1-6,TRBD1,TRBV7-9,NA,CASSAPGQGLFNSPLHF,TGTGCCAGCAGCGCCCCGGGACAGGGACTTTTTAATTCACCCCTCCACTTT
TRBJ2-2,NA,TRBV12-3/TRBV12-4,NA,CASTPSSSTGELFF,TGTGCCAGCACTCCTAGTAGTAGCACCGGGGAGCTGTTTTTT
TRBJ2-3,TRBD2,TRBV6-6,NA,CASRDRLAGRQDTQYF,TGTGCCAGCAGGGACAGACTAGCGGGGCGCCAAGATACGCAGTATTTT
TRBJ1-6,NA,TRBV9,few,CASSQGTVSDSPLHF,TGTGCCAGCAGCCAAGGGACGGTTTCGGATTCACCCCTCCACTTT
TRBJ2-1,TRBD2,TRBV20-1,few,CSARDYILAGGYNEQFF,TGCAGTGCTAGAGATTATATTTTAGCGGGAGGCTACAATGAGCAGTTCTTC
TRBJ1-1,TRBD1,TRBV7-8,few,CASSSQGAHNTEAFF,TGTGCCAGCAGCTCACAGGGGGCCCATAACACTGAAGCTTTCTTT
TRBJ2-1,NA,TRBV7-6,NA,CASSSPSRGSGYEQFF,TGTGCCAGCAGCTCCCCTTCTAGGGGGAGTGGCTATGAGCAGTTCTTC
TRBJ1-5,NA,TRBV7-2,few,CASSPPRTAGNQPQHF,TGTGCCAGCAGCCCTCCACGGACGGCCGGCAATCAGCCCCAGCATTTT
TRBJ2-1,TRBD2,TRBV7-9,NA,CASSLPGLAGVVGEQFF,TGTGCCAGCAGCTTGCCGGGACTAGCGGGAGTGGTTGGGGAGCAGTTCTTC
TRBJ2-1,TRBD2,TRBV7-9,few,CASTRVVGLAGGEQFF,TGTGCCAGCACCCGGGTGGTAGGACTAGCGGGAGGTGAGCAGTTCTTC
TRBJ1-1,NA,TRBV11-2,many,CASSLVRGGTEAFF,TGTGCCAGCAGCTTAGTTAGGGGAGGAACTGAAGCTTTCTTT
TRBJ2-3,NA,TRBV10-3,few,CAISESDRKGDTQYF,TGTGCCATCAGTGAGTCCGACAGGAAGGGAGATACGCAGTATTTT
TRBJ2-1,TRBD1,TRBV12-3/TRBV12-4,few,CASSWDRVNEQFF,TGTGCCAGCAGTTGGGACAGGGTCAATGAGCAGTTCTTC
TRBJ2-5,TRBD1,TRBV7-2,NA,CASSVPGGKETQYF,TGTGCCAGCAGCGTTCCAGGGGGCAAAGAGACCCAGTACTTC
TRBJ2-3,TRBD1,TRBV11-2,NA,CASSYRGRGTDTQYF,TGTGCCAGCAGCTATAGGGGGCGCGGCACAGATACGCAGTATTTT
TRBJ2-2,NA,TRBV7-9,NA,CASSLEWQANTGELFF,TGTGCCAGCAGCTTAGAATGGCAGGCGAACACCGGGGAGCTGTTTTTT
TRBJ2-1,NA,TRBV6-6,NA,CASRKGRVSYNEQFF,TGTGCCAGCAGAAAGGGACGGGTCTCCTACAATGAGCAGTTCTTC
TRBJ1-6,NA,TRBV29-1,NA,CSADGENNSPLHF,TGCAGCGCAGACGGAGAAAATAATTCACCCCTCCACTTT
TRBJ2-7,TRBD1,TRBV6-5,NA,CASSYGGTGGHEQYF,TGTGCCAGCAGTTACGGAGGGACAGGGGGACACGAGCAGTACTTC
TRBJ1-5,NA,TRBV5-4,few,CASSERPQHF,TGTGCCAGCAGCGAAAGGCCCCAGCATTTT
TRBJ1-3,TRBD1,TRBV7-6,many,CASSLGTAGNTIYF,TGTGCCAGCAGCCTGGGGACAGCTGGAAACACCATATATTTT
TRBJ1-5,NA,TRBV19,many,CASSSGQPQHF,TGTGCCAGTAGTTCGGGTCAGCCCCAGCATTTT
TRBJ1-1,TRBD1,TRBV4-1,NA,CASSQGLPGGRQAFF,TGCGCCAGCAGCCAAGGACTCCCAGGGGGTCGTCAGGCTTTCTTT
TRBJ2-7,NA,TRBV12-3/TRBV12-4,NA,CASSYRAYEQYF,TGTGCCAGCAGTTACAGGGCCTACGAGCAGTACTTC
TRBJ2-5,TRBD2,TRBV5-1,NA,CASSLDTSGVDQETQYF,TGCGCCAGCAGCTTGGATACTAGCGGGGTCGACCAAGAGACCCAGTACTTC
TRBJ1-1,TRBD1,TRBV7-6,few,CASRPDVGQGAEAFF,TGTGCCAGCAGACCGGACGTAGGACAGGGCGCTGAAGCTTTCTTT
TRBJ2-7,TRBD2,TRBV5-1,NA,CASSALTSGTYEQYF,TGCGCCAGCAGCGCACTGACTAGCGGAACCTACGAGCAGTACTTC
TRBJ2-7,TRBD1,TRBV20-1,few,CSASSPGQGFGEQYF,TGCAGTGCTTCATCCCCGGGACAGGGTTTTGGTGAGCAGTACTTC
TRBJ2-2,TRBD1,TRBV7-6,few,CASSERDRPTGELFF,TGTGCCAGCAGCGAGAGGGACAGGCCCACCGGGGAGCTGTTTTTT
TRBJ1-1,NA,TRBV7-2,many,CASSLRPGRGNTEAFF,TGTGCCAGCAGCTTAAGGCCAGGGCGAGGTAACACTGAAGCTTTCTTT
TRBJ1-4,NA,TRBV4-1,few,CASSLGDTGGEKLFF,TGCGCCAGCAGCCTAGGGGACACCGGCGGAGAAAAACTGTTTTTT
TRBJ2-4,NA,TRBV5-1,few,CASSSGHPKNIQYF,TGCGCCAGCAGCTCCGGACATCCCAAAAACATTCAGTACTTC
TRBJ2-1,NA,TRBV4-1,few,CASSQEGNRDNEQFF,TGCGCCAGCAGCCAAGAGGGGAACCGAGACAATGAGCAGTTCTTC
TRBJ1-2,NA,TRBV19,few,CASISSPGQSMMNYGYTF,TGTGCCAGTATTTCTTCACCGGGCCAGAGTATGATGAACTATGGCTACACCTTC
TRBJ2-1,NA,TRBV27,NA,CASTFEPGDNEQFF,TGTGCCAGCACATTTGAGCCCGGAGACAATGAGCAGTTCTTC
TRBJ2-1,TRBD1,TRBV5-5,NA,CASSSGTALNSYNEQFF,TGTGCCAGCAGCTCCGGGACAGCCCTAAACTCCTACAATGAGCAGTTCTTC
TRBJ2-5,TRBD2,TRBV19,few,CASSRTSGGRRETQYF,TGTGCCAGTAGTCGGACTAGCGGGGGGCGGAGAGAGACCCAGTACTTC
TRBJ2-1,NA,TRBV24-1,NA,CATSDPGGLANEQFF,TGTGCCACCAGTGATCCCGGTGGCCTAGCTAATGAGCAGTTCTTC
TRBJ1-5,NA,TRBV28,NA,CASFPSGAQPQHF,TGTGCCAGCTTCCCGTCGGGAGCTCAGCCCCAGCATTTT
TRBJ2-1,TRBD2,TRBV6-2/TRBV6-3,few,CASSYSGTSGYNEQFF,TGTGCCAGCAGTTACTCTGGGACTAGCGGCTACAATGAGCAGTTCTTC
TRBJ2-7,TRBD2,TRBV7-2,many,CASTRVAGGYEQYF,TGTGCCAGCACCCGAGTAGCGGGGGGGTACGAGCAGTACTTC
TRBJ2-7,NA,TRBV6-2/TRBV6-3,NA,CASSGPRAGYYEQYF,TGTGCCAGCAGCGGCCCTCGAGCGGGCTACTACGAGCAGTACTTC
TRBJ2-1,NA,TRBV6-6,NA,CASERSSYNEQFF,TGTGCCAGCGAGCGGAGCTCCTACAATGAGCAGTTCTTC
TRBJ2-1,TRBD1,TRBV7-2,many,CASRRPVTGLEQFF,TGTGCCAGCAGACGCCCCGTGACAGGGCTCGAGCAGTTCTTC
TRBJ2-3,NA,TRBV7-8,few,CASSLELMGREDTQYF,TGTGCCAGCAGCTTAGAACTAATGGGGAGAGAAGATACGCAGTATTTT
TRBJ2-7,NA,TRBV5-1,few,CASSQIPSDGQSEQYF,TGCGCCAGCAGCCAGATACCATCGGACGGCCAATCCGAGCAGTACTTC
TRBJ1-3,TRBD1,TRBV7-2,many,CAVRAGGRNTIYF,TGTGCCGTCAGGGCAGGGGGGAGAAACACCATATATTTT
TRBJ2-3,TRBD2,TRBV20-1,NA,CSARDPLSPLAGSADTQYF,TGCAGTGCTAGAGATCCTCTATCCCCTCTAGCGGGTTCCGCAGATACGCAGTATTTT
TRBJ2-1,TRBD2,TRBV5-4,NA,CASSFGSSGRPNEQFF,TGTGCCAGCAGCTTCGGTAGTAGCGGGAGGCCCAATGAGCAGTTCTTC